The source of this TCR beta chain is a study of blood T cell repertoires in COVID-19 (dated by TCRdb to the early 2020s). As for the study more broadly: Samples covering the acute and convalescent phases of COVID-19 were provided by collaborators in the United States, Italy and Spain. The prospective study material was composed of cDNA or gDNA derived from T cells, B-cell-depleted T cells, or PBMCs. The dataset comprised deeply sampled blood TCRbeta repertoires from subjects exposed to, actively infected with, or recovered from COVID-19. The repertoires were released in a freely available public database meant as a resource for research on the immune response to SARS-CoV-2. The samples were drawn from two sources: the first 160 participants of the ongoing ImmuneRACE study, and over 1,000 subjects contributed by 6 global collaborators. The sample metadata nearly always contained a de-identified subject ID, COVID-19 status, age in years and sex. HLA class I and class II types, where available, came from metadata supplied by the sample provider rather than from assay-based typing. What the research found in general, with its limitations: The quantity of clinical and demographic metadata differed by source and by participant and was supplied without curation.

TCRbeta CDR3 regions were amplified from genomic DNA by means of the immunoSEQ Assay, a bias-controlled multiplex PCR. Regarding the original processing steps: Within the assay, amplification of reference gene primers was used to estimate how many nucleated cells each sample contained. To quantify the absolute abundance of each unique TCRbeta CDR3 rearrangement, sequence reads were collapsed and filtered. For each sample, productive Simpson clonality was calculated as the square root of Simpson's diversity index across productive rearrangements. The source is immuneACCESS, and TCRdb retained only in-frame sequences with V and J called. Part of the clones is not carried over; for the studies checked, unresolved V genes explain less than half of this, and the remainder is unexplained. V and J calls plus clone size are reproduced from that table; the DNA served to infer D and trimming. The sample table records roughly 250,000 clones; approximately 79% of these occur just once. Jointly, the top ten make up 4% of the sample.

This clone was counted a single time. Its antigen is still unknown. The sample holds no much larger clone one base away, and base qualities are not on file. V is pruned by 0 bases and J by 4 bases, leaving 5 bases of the junction without a gene match. CDR3 length: 15 amino acids, cysteine to phenylalanine. This entry keeps only the CDR3 DNA: 45 bases, framed from base 1. From a lookup of the germline V gene, CDR1 and CDR2 are SGHVS and FNYEAQ. Whole blood was collected in K2EDTA tubes by collaborating institutions according to the institutions' own protocols. For TCRbeta analysis, collaborator samples were shipped as frozen whole blood, as isolated PBMCs, or as DNA extracted from either sample type.

The clonotype was recovered from a woman aged 40 to 50 with active or convalescent COVID-19. Input material: peripheral blood. The rearrangement combines TRBV7-6 with TRBJ2-5, and 7 junctional nucleotides match TRBD1. The DNA is TGTGCCAGCAGCTTAGCTTACAGGGGAAGAGAGACCCAGTACTTC. This is translated as CASSLAYRGRETQYF. Beyond the CDR3, the reference TRBV7-6 and TRBJ2-5 genes provide the residues; the full variable domain reads: GAGVSQSPRYKVTKRGQDVALRCDPISGHVSLYWYRQALGQGPEFLTYFNYEAQQDKSGLPNDRFSAERPEGSISTLTIQRTEQRDSAMYRCASSLAYRGRETQYFGPGTRLLVL.